These 31 T cell receptor beta chains originate from one sample sequenced in a study of blood T cells in healthy people across ages. The authors ran a second PCR of about 6 to 11 cycles using a sample-barcoded 5' primer and a J-beta primer mix. TCRdb re-analysed the 5' RACE reads in MiXCR, keeping a single row per CDR3 protein. The profile shows 1.6 million or so distinct CDR3 sequences, about 32% of them singletons. The sample taken for sequencing was blood. These receptors originate from a woman in her twenties or thirties in good health.

The chain recombines TRBV27 with TRBJ2-1, with D uncertain. The V end lost 4 bases, the J end lost 7 bases, and 11 bases lay between the germline ends. Germline CDR1 MNHEY, CDR2 SMNVEV (reference sequence). This CDR3 has 13 amino acids. DNA for the CDR3: TGTGCCAGCAGTTCCCCCTTGGATAATGAGCAGTTCTTC. Residues: CASSSPLDNEQFF.

The chain couples TRBV5-4 to TRBJ1-1, with D unresolved. The CDR3 covers 17 residues. Trimming cost V 0 bases and J 0 bases, with 15 bases left between them. Germline values: CDR1 SGHNT, CDR2 YYREEE (reference sequence). The CDR3 sequence: CASSLDLLRGVNTEAFF. For the CDR3, the DNA is TGTGCCAGCAGCTTGGATCTCCTCCGGGGAGTGAACACTGAAGCTTTCTTT.

V usage is TRBV5-1 and J usage is TRBJ2-1; TRBD2 might be the D (7 bases). V lost 4 bases and J lost 5, with 16 bases in between. The CDR3 runs 15 residues. The V gene's germline CDR1 is SGHRS and CDR2 YFSETQ. The CDR3 here is CASSTGGRGHNEQFF. DNA for the CDR3: TGCGCCAGCAGCACGGGGGGCCGGGGACACAATGAGCAGTTCTTC.

Only a few counts were recorded for this clonotype. The CDR3 coding sequence is TGCGCCAGCAGCTATTACAGGGACTCCTACGAGCAGTACTTC. It specifies CASSYYRDSYEQYF. This chain joins TRBV5-1 and TRBJ2-7, with D possibly matching TRBD1 (6 bases). This CDR3 comprises 14 residues. Looked up from germline, CDR1 is SGHRS and CDR2 is YFSETQ. Deletions cut 3 bases from V and 0 bases from J, with 10 bases between.

This clonotype has a count of ten or more. Here the CDR3 DNA reads TGTGCCATCCAGGTGGCAGGAGCCTACGAGCAGTACTTC. It encodes CAIQVAGAYEQYF. The chain couples TRBV10-3 to TRBJ2-7; D remains ambiguous. The CDR3 length is 13 residues. With 8 bases removed from V and 2 bases from J, the gap between germline ends came to 13 bases. Germline-derived CDR1 and CDR2 are ENHRY and SYGVKD.

This clonotype was counted only a few times. V and J are TRBV20-1 and TRBJ2-3; 7 bases map to TRBD2. Germline V gene sequence: CDR1 DFQATT, CDR2 SNEGSKA (reference sequence). CDR3 size: 17 residues. Trimming cost V 3 bases and J 0 bases; bases outside gene matches: 12. The CDR3 here is CSASVLAADHSTDTQYF. CDR3 in DNA: TGCAGTGCTAGTGTGCTAGCGGCGGATCATAGCACAGATACGCAGTATTTT.

Many counts were recorded for this clonotype. V and J are TRBV29-1 and TRBJ2-3, with D unclear. The CDR3 is 14 amino acids. V lost 1 base to trimming and J lost 4 bases, with 12 bases between them. Germline CDR1 and CDR2: SQVTM and ANQGSEA. Here the CDR3 DNA reads TGCAGCGTTGAAGGTGCCGTAGAGCCAGATACGCAGTATTTT. Its translation is CSVEGAVEPDTQYF.

This clonotype was detected a few times. This chain connects TRBV12-3 or TRBV12-4 to TRBJ1-1; D gene uncertain. CDR3 length: 13 residues. The germline V and J ends were trimmed by 3 bases and 1 base, with 6 bases remaining between them. DNA of the CDR3: TGTGCCAGCAGTTTCCTCAAGAACACTGAAGCTTTCTTT. Translating gives CASSFLKNTEAFF.

The chain combines TRBV28 with TRBJ1-2; 10 bases fit TRBD1. The CDR3 length is 16 residues. Germline CDR1 is MDHEN and CDR2 is SYDVKM. Trimming removed 5 bases from V and 7 bases from J; junction bases left unmatched: 13. The CDR3 spells CASSPSSGQGGIGYTF. CDR3 nucleotide sequence: TGTGCCAGCAGTCCCTCCTCTGGACAGGGGGGCATTGGCTACACCTTC.

This clonotype was observed a few times. This chain uses TRBV28 with TRBJ1-1; possibly TRBD1 for D (5 bases). There are 13 residues in the CDR3. CDR1 MDHEN and CDR2 SYDVKM come from the germline V gene. Trimming removed 5 bases at V and 5 bases at J, with 12 bases between. Written as DNA, the CDR3 is TGTGCCAGCAGTGCTCAGGGTGTTACTGAAGCTTTCTTT. Translated: CASSAQGVTEAFF.

This clonotype was seen more than once but under ten times. V usage is TRBV20-1 and J usage is TRBJ2-1; TRBD2 might be the D (5 bases). CDR1 and CDR2 (germline): DFQATT, SNEGSKA (reference sequence). The CDR3 length is 13 residues. Trimming shortened V by 0 bases and J by 8 bases, and 11 bases separated the two germline ends. Here the CDR3 DNA reads TGCAGTGCTAGAGATCAGGAGGTCGATGAGCAGTTCTTC. It codes for CSARDQEVDEQFF.

The CDR3 is CASSQEGLKNIQYF. CDR3 coding DNA: TGTGCCAGCAGCCAAGAAGGCCTGAAAAACATTCAGTACTTC. The V and J genes are TRBV3-1 and TRBJ2-4; unclear D gene. CDR1 and CDR2 (germline): LGHDT, YNNKEL (reference sequence). The CDR3 covers 14 residues. Trimming removed 0 bases at V and 4 bases at J, with 7 bases between. The complete variable domain, with remaining parts taken from reference TRBV3-1 and TRBJ2-4, reads DTAVSQTPKYLVTQMGNDKSIKCEQNLGHDTMYWYKQDSKKFLKIMFSYNNKELIINETVPNRFSPKSPDKAHLNLHINSLELGDSAVYFCASSQEGLKNIQYFGAGTRLSVL.

The chain combines TRBV27 with TRBJ2-7; perhaps TRBD2 as D (7 bases). The CDR3 totals 15 residues. Germline V gene lookup returns CDR1 MNHEY and CDR2 SMNVEV (reference sequence). V gave up 6 bases and J gave up 4 bases, with 19 bases separating them. The CDR3 loop is CASSVGGEGVYEQYF. The CDR3 DNA reads as TGTGCCAGCAGCGTAGGGGGGGAGGGTGTTTACGAGCAGTACTTC.

This rearrangement joins TRBV6-1 to TRBJ1-1; weak D call: TRBD1 (5 bases). This CDR3 is 14 amino acids long. CDR1 and CDR2 (germline): MNHNS, SASEGT. The V and J ends lost 8 bases and 0 bases respectively, with 13 bases between them. In DNA form, the CDR3 reads TGTGCCAGCCGAGATAGACAGCTGAACACTGAAGCTTTCTTT. Encoded protein: CASRDRQLNTEAFF.

This clonotype was seen a few times. The rearrangement links TRBV3-1 to TRBJ1-2, with D possibly TRBD1 on 6 matching bases. Germline V gene sequence: CDR1 LGHDT, CDR2 YNNKEL (reference sequence). CDR3 size: 14 residues. The V end lost 1 base, the J end lost 8 bases, and 14 bases lay between the germline ends. CDR3 sequence (DNA): TGTGCCAGCAGCCAAGTCCCTACAGGGAGCGGCTACACCTTC. Translated, it gives CASSQVPTGSGYTF.

V is TRBV29-1 and J is TRBJ1-2, with D perhaps matching TRBD1 (5 bases). Germline values: CDR1 SQVTM, CDR2 ANQGSEA. Trimming removed 6 bases from V and 8 bases from J, with 22 bases in between. The length of the CDR3 is 14 residues. The DNA of the CDR3 is TGCAGCGTGAGGGGAGACCGTCTTGGAGGAGGCTACACCTTC. It yields the protein CSVRGDRLGGGYTF.

This chain joins TRBV27 and TRBJ2-1; 9 nucleotides align to TRBD2. This CDR3 region has 15 residues. V shed 8 bases and J 2 bases; nucleotides not matched to a gene: 7. Per germline, CDR1 MNHEY and CDR2 SMNVEV (reference sequence). CDR3 nucleotides: TGTGCCAGCTGCTCTGGGACTAGCCCCTACAATGAGCAGTTCTTC. Residues: CASCSGTSPYNEQFF.

The sample holds many counts of this clonotype. The CDR3 sequence: CSVIDSGGHTDTQYF. CDR3 DNA: TGCAGCGTTATCGATTCGGGGGGACACACAGATACGCAGTATTTT. This chain connects TRBV29-1 to TRBJ2-3; tentative D call: TRBD2 (7 bases). From germline, CDR1 is SQVTM and CDR2 ANQGSEA. CDR3 size: 15 residues. Trimming stripped 5 bases from V and 2 bases from J, with 17 bases between.

This clonotype was found many times. The chain carries TRBV5-1 and TRBJ2-1, with D maybe TRBD2 (5 bases). Germline V gives CDR1 SGHRS, CDR2 YFSETQ. The CDR3 is 14 amino acids. Trimming cost V 0 bases and J 5 bases, with 9 bases left between them. As DNA, the CDR3 is TGCGCCAGCAGCTTGGGTAGCGAGGACAATGAGCAGTTCTTC. Its translation: CASSLGSEDNEQFF.

This clonotype was picked up many times. V usage is TRBV20-1 and J usage is TRBJ1-1, with TRBD1 as a possible D gene (5 bases). CDR1 and CDR2 from the germline V gene are DFQATT and SNEGSKA (reference sequence). Trimming took 0 bases from V and 1 from J, leaving 12 bases between them. The CDR3 has 15 residues. CDR3 residues: CSARDRGLPNTEAFF. As DNA, the CDR3 is TGCAGTGCTAGAGATCGGGGACTCCCGAACACTGAAGCTTTCTTT.

J is TRBJ2-3 and V is TRBV9; D unresolved. Germline CDR1 is SGDLS and CDR2 is YYNGEE. V lost 3 bases, J lost 1 base, and 12 bases lay in between. CDR3 length: 15 amino acids. This CDR3 is CASSADLIRTDTQYF. The CDR3, as DNA: TGTGCCAGCAGCGCCGATCTTATTCGCACAGATACGCAGTATTTT.

This clonotype has just a few counts. V is TRBV27 and J is TRBJ1-2, with TRBD1 matching over 9 bases. Trimming cost V 4 bases and J 9 bases; bases outside gene matches: 9. This CDR3 has 14 residues. CDR1 and CDR2 from the germline V gene are MNHEY and SMNVEV (reference sequence). The CDR3 spells CASSYRDREGSYTF. The CDR3 DNA is TGTGCCAGCAGTTACCGGGACAGGGAGGGGAGCTACACCTTC.

This clonotype was observed a few times. J is TRBJ1-5 and V is TRBV20-1, with TRBD1 matching 10 bases. Germline loops: CDR1 DFQATT, CDR2 SNEGSKA (reference sequence). The CDR3 runs 15 residues. V shed 3 bases and J 5 bases; nucleotides not matched to a gene: 7. The CDR3 bases are TGCAGTGCTAGCCCCCCGGGACAGGGGCATCAGCCCCAGCATTTT. Residues: CSASPPGQGHQPQHF.

The V gene is TRBV5-1, the J gene TRBJ1-1; D not resolved. The CDR3 totals 14 residues. From germline, CDR1 is SGHRS and CDR2 YFSETQ. V was clipped by 4 bases and J by 0 bases, with 10 bases between them. CDR3 amino acids: CASSVDLVNTEAFF. For the CDR3, the DNA is TGCGCCAGCAGCGTGGATCTAGTGAACACTGAAGCTTTCTTT.

The chain carries TRBV20-1 and TRBJ1-2, with D maybe TRBD1 (5 bases). There are 15 residues in the CDR3. Germline lookup yields CDR1 DFQATT and CDR2 SNEGSKA (reference sequence). The V and J ends lost 1 base and 0 bases respectively, with 12 bases between them. The CDR3 DNA follows: TGCAGTGCTAGAGCCGACAGCCACACTAACTATGGCTACACCTTC. Translated, it gives CSARADSHTNYGYTF.

This sequence joins TRBV10-3 and TRBJ1-5; D remains ambiguous. This CDR3 is built from 15 residues. Trimming left V 3 bases short and J 0 bases short, with 9 bases between. In germline, CDR1 is ENHRY, CDR2 SYGVKD. The CDR3 here is CAISDDGDSNQPQHF. For the CDR3, the DNA is TGTGCCATCAGTGACGATGGGGATAGCAATCAGCCCCAGCATTTT.

The table lists this clonotype with a few counts. The rearrangement links TRBV28 to TRBJ2-5; possibly TRBD2 for D (6 bases). The CDR3 totals 16 residues. The V and J ends lost 6 bases and 0 bases respectively, with 17 bases between them. Germline V CDR1 and CDR2: MDHEN, SYDVKM. CDR3 protein: CASSYNSGKYQETQYF. The CDR3 nucleotides read TGTGCCAGCAGCTACAATAGCGGAAAGTACCAAGAGACCCAGTACTTC.

The gene calls are TRBV7-9 and TRBJ1-1; TRBD1 matches 12 bases. Germline V gene lookup returns CDR1 SEHNR and CDR2 FQNEAQ (reference sequence). The trim removed 4 bases at V and 10 bases at J, leaving 7 bases unmatched. The CDR3 has 14 residues. The CDR3 sequence: CASSSPGQGARAFF. The CDR3 DNA follows: TGTGCCAGCAGCTCTCCGGGACAGGGGGCGAGAGCTTTCTTT.

This clonotype was seen ten or more times. The rearrangement uses TRBV4-1 and TRBJ2-1; 8 nucleotides match TRBD1. The CDR3 is 15 amino acids. V dropped 1 base and J dropped 9; count of bases not matched to a gene: 8. Germline lookup yields CDR1 MGHRA and CDR2 YSYEKL. The CDR3 spells CASSQGGQGSGEQFF. In DNA, the CDR3 is TGCGCCAGCAGCCAAGGAGGACAGGGTTCGGGTGAGCAGTTCTTC.

This clonotype came up many times. The chain uses TRBV7-2 and TRBJ2-5; 9 nucleotides line up with TRBD2. The trim removed 1 base at V and 5 bases at J, leaving 8 bases unmatched. This CDR3 is 16 amino acids long. Germline CDR1 SGHTA, CDR2 FQGNSA. CDR3 sequence: CASSLGLRGGAETQYF. The CDR3 DNA reads TGTGCCAGCAGCTTAGGATTGCGGGGGGGCGCTGAGACCCAGTACTTC.

The DNA of the CDR3 is TGCAGTGCCCTAGGGTTTAGCGACGAGCAGTACTTC. It yields the protein CSALGFSDEQYF. The gene calls are TRBV20-1 and TRBJ2-7, with D perhaps TRBD2 (5 bases). The CDR3 is 12 residues long. Germline CDR1 DFQATT, CDR2 SNEGSKA (reference sequence). V was pared by 6 bases and J by 5 bases, with 14 bases between.